Presented here are 32 T cell receptor beta chains from one specimen sequenced in a study of cytomegalovirus exposure and HLA in healthy donors. Primers included in the PCR were 60 Vbeta and 13 Jbeta primers. Profiled with immunoSEQ multiplex PCR; TCRdb holds only in-frame clones, not every one. The sample includes about 120,000 clones, over 8.5% seen only once; the top ten take 5% to 6.5%. Specimen: PBMCs. These receptors were collected from a woman between 40 and 55 years old in good health and CMV-seropositive.

This clone appeared a few times. The chain carries TRBV5-1 and TRBJ2-2, with D possibly matching TRBD1 (6 bases). The CDR3 contains 17 residues. The germline V and J ends were trimmed by 0 bases and 4 bases, with 16 bases remaining between them. CDR1 is SGHRS and CDR2 is YFSETQ in the germline V gene. DNA of the CDR3: TGCGCCAGCAGCTTGGAAGTGGTAGGGGGAGTCACCGGGGAGCTGTTTTTT. Its protein is CASSLEVVGGVTGELFF.

This clone was observed a handful of times. The J gene is TRBJ1-2, the V gene TRBV7-9, with unresolved D. The CDR3 consists of 13 residues. CDR1 SEHNR and CDR2 FQNEAQ come from the germline V gene (reference sequence). V was clipped by 2 bases and J by 4 bases, with 8 bases between them. CDR3 DNA: TGTGCCAGCAGCTTATTACAGACCTATGGCTACACCTTC. Translated, it gives CASSLLQTYGYTF.

J is TRBJ1-1 and V is TRBV29-1; 7 bases agree with TRBD1. The V gene's germline CDR1 is SQVTM and CDR2 ANQGSEA. Trimming removed 7 bases from V and 2 bases from J; junction bases left unmatched: 7. The CDR3 sequence is 13 residues long. The CDR3 sequence: CSGLGTVNTEAFF. DNA of the CDR3: TGCAGCGGGCTCGGGACAGTCAACACTGAAGCTTTCTTT.

This clone was recorded once. The rearrangement uses TRBV11-2 and TRBJ2-7, with TRBD1 identical over 7 bases. The junction had 7 bases not matched to a gene; V was cut back by 4 bases and J by 1 base. This CDR3 spans 15 amino acids. Germline V gene lookup returns CDR1 SGHAT and CDR2 FQNNGV. The CDR3 bases are TGTGCCAGCAGCTCGACAGGGCTTGCTTCCTACGAGCAGTACTTC. Protein: CASSSTGLASYEQYF.

This clone was detected a few times. The genes are TRBV9 and TRBJ1-3; TRBD1 is a possible D gene (6 bases). CDR3 length: 16 residues. Germline loops: CDR1 SGDLS, CDR2 YYNGEE. V shed 0 bases and J shed 4 bases, with 14 bases lying between them. Written as DNA, the CDR3 is TGTGCCAGCAGCGTAGATCTGGGGGCGTCGGGAAACACCATATATTTT. This sequence encodes CASSVDLGASGNTIYF. The variable domain in full, with the rest retrieved from reference TRBV9 and TRBJ1-3, is DSGVTQTPKHLITATGQRVTLRCSPRSGDLSVYWYQQSLDQGLQFLIQYYNGEERAKGNILERFSAQQFPDLHSELNLSSLELGDSALYFCASSVDLGASGNTIYFGEGSWLTVV.

Note on this clone: One junction end disagrees with the germline gene, perhaps due to a read error. The V call is TRBV5-1, the J call TRBJ1-4; tentative D call: TRBD1 (6 bases). The CDR3 sequence is 14 residues long. Germline CDR1 and CDR2: SGHRS and YFSETQ. The CDR3 sequence is CTSSWTAANEKLFF. In DNA form, the CDR3 reads TGCACCAGCAGCTGGACAGCCGCTAATGAAAAACTGTTTTTT. Using reference TRBV5-1 and TRBJ1-4 for the parts outside the CDR3, the full variable domain is KAGVTQTPRYLIKTRGQQVTLSCSPISGHRSVSWYQQTPGQGLQFLFEYFSETQRNKGNFPGRFSGRQFSNSRSEMNVSTLELGDSALYLCTSSWTAANEKLFFGSGTQLSVL.

This clone came up a few times. The chain links TRBV9 to TRBJ1-2; possibly TRBD1 for D (6 bases). CDR3 length: 12 amino acids. V lost 7 bases, J lost 6 bases, and 13 bases lay in between. Germline CDR1 SGDLS, CDR2 YYNGEE. In DNA, the CDR3 is TGTGCCAGCTTCATGGACAGACATGGCTACACCTTC. Translation gives CASFMDRHGYTF.

This clone was recorded a few times. V and J are TRBV30 and TRBJ2-5, with D maybe TRBD2 (6 bases). V was pared by 2 bases and J by 8 bases, with 12 bases between. Germline V lookup: CDR1 GTSNPN, CDR2 SVGIG (reference sequence). The CDR3 runs to 12 residues. The CDR3 spells CAWSPTSDTQYF. CDR3 DNA: TGTGCCTGGAGTCCGACTAGTGACACCCAGTACTTC.

This clone has only a few counts. The rearrangement joins TRBV5-1 to TRBJ1-1, with D tentatively TRBD1 (6 bases). V was cut by 6 bases and J by 2 bases, with 14 bases left in between. Germline V gene sequence: CDR1 SGHRS, CDR2 YFSETQ. The CDR3 has 14 amino acids. The CDR3 reads CASTRDNLNTEAFF. The CDR3 DNA follows: TGCGCCAGCACCCGGGACAACTTAAACACTGAAGCTTTCTTT.

This clone was picked up a small number of times. As DNA, the CDR3 is TGCGCCAGCAGCCAAATTGACAGGGCAACTAATGAAAAACTGTTTTTT. Its protein product is CASSQIDRATNEKLFF. The chain uses TRBV4-1 and TRBJ1-4; TRBD1 matches at 7 bases. Germline-derived CDR1 and CDR2 are MGHRA and YSYEKL. This CDR3 is built from 16 residues. Germline trimming cut 2 bases from V and 0 bases from J; bases unmatched to any gene: 3.

This clone turned up a few times. The chain links TRBV6-5 to TRBJ1-2, with 8 bases fitting TRBD1. CDR3 length: 15 residues. The germline V gene has CDR1 MNHEY and CDR2 SVGAGI. The V gene end was trimmed by 5 bases and the J gene end by 8 bases; junction bases not matched to a gene: 13. CDR3 protein: CASSRITGGREGYTF. The CDR3 coding sequence is TGTGCCAGCAGTCGGATAACAGGGGGGCGAGAAGGCTACACCTTC.

The V and J genes are TRBV6-5 and TRBJ1-2, with TRBD1 identical over 7 bases. Germline values: CDR1 MNHEY, CDR2 SVGAGI. Trimming removed 6 bases from V and 7 bases from J; junction bases left unmatched: 5. This CDR3 contains 12 residues. The CDR3, as DNA: TGTGCCAGCAGCCCCTACAGGGGTGGCTACACCTTC. Encoded protein: CASSPYRGGYTF.

This chain connects TRBV2 to TRBJ1-2; 7 bases are a match to TRBD1. V lost 1 base and J lost 3; bases outside the gene matches: 8. This CDR3 region has 16 residues. Germline values: CDR1 SNHLY, CDR2 FYNNEI. CDR3 amino acids: CASSEEDRSFDYGYTF. CDR3 coding DNA: TGTGCCAGCAGTGAAGAGGACAGGTCATTCGACTATGGCTACACCTTC.

V usage is TRBV7-6 and J usage is TRBJ1-2, with 7 bases lining up with TRBD1. Germline loops: CDR1 SGHVS, CDR2 FNYEAQ. The CDR3 loop spans 15 amino acids. The V segment lost 0 bases and the J segment 6 bases; nucleotides outside the gene matches: 7. The CDR3 here is CASSLARGQGDGYTF. As DNA, the CDR3 is TGTGCCAGCAGCTTAGCGAGGGGGCAGGGGGATGGCTACACCTTC.

This clone was seen more than once but under ten times. V is TRBV28 and J is TRBJ2-1; the D gene is possibly TRBD2 (5 bases). CDR3 size: 12 residues. CDR1 is MDHEN and CDR2 is SYDVKM in the germline V gene. The germline V and J ends were trimmed by 8 bases and 10 bases, with 15 bases remaining between them. CDR3 region: CASWGARKEQFF. CDR3 in DNA: TGTGCCAGCTGGGGAGCCCGAAAGGAGCAGTTCTTC.

About this clone: At one end, the junction sequence differs from germline, possibly due to a read error. The chain joins TRBV7-2 to TRBJ1-5; 7 bases map to TRBD1. The CDR3 is 13 amino acids. Germline-derived CDR1 and CDR2 are SGHTA and FQGNSA. This CDR3 reads CASSKDRIQPRHF. In DNA form, the CDR3 reads TGTGCCAGCAGCAAGGACAGGATACAGCCCCGGCATTTT.

This clone was picked up a small number of times. The chain combines TRBV7-9 with TRBJ2-7; D is unclear. Per germline, CDR1 SEHNR and CDR2 FQNEAQ (reference sequence). The CDR3 loop spans 13 amino acids. V lost 3 bases and J 1 base, leaving 7 bases between the germline ends. The CDR3 loop is CASSLGVSYEQYF. The DNA of the CDR3 is TGTGCCAGCAGCTTGGGCGTTTCCTACGAGCAGTACTTC.

This clone was seen a few times. This rearrangement joins TRBV7-9 to TRBJ2-7; TRBD2 matches at 12 bases. The V segment lost 6 bases and the J segment 0 bases; nucleotides outside the gene matches: 6. CDR3 length: 16 amino acids. Germline CDR1 SEHNR, CDR2 FQNEAQ (reference sequence). The CDR3 loop reads CASSSGLAGFSYEQYF. CDR3 nucleotides: TGTGCCAGCAGTTCAGGACTAGCGGGGTTCTCCTACGAGCAGTACTTC.

The chain carries TRBV6-1 and TRBJ1-1; possibly TRBD1 for D (5 bases). The CDR3 runs 13 residues. The V gene lost 6 bases and the J gene lost 4 bases, with 12 bases spanning the gap. Germline CDR1 is MNHNS and CDR2 is SASEGT. The CDR3 loop is CASRGRAITEAFF. The CDR3 bases are TGTGCCAGCAGGGGCAGGGCTATCACTGAAGCTTTCTTT.

This clone has more than one count but fewer than ten. This chain uses TRBV28 with TRBJ1-4, with D unresolved. V shed 9 bases and J shed 0 bases, with 11 bases lying between them. CDR1 and CDR2 from the germline V gene are MDHEN and SYDVKM. This CDR3 is built from 14 residues. The CDR3 spells CASQEFATNEKLFF. The CDR3 DNA reads TGTGCCAGTCAGGAATTTGCAACTAATGAAAAACTGTTTTTT.

This chain links TRBV5-1 with TRBJ2-1; 7 positions agree with TRBD1. Unmatched junction bases numbered 6, after V lost 0 bases and J lost 3 bases. Germline V gives CDR1 SGHRS, CDR2 YFSETQ. This CDR3 is built from 16 residues. DNA for the CDR3: TGCGCCAGCAGCTTGGCCAGGGGGTCCTACTACAATGAGCAGTTCTTC. Its protein is CASSLARGSYYNEQFF.

The sample holds a few counts of this clone. The chain carries TRBV5-1 and TRBJ1-1, with D tentatively TRBD1 (5 bases). Looked up from germline, CDR1 is SGHRS and CDR2 is YFSETQ. The V end lost 0 bases, the J end lost 0 bases, and 9 bases lay between the germline ends. This CDR3 is 15 amino acids long. CDR3 nucleotide sequence: TGCGCCAGCAGCTTGGCGGGGGTGCTGAACACTGAAGCTTTCTTT. Its translation: CASSLAGVLNTEAFF.

The chain has TRBV5-1 and TRBJ1-3, with D unresolved. CDR3 length: 15 amino acids. V was clipped by 4 bases and J by 0 bases, with 11 bases between them. CDR1 is SGHRS, CDR2 YFSETQ, per germline. CDR3 sequence reads: CASSPLLSSGNTIYF. The CDR3 DNA reads as TGCGCCAGCAGCCCTTTACTGAGCTCTGGAAACACCATATATTTT.

The chain links TRBV5-1 to TRBJ2-7; possibly TRBD2 for D (5 bases). V lost 4 bases and J lost 4, with 15 bases in between. The germline CDR1 and CDR2 sequences are SGHRS and YFSETQ. This CDR3 is 14 amino acids long. The CDR3 here is CASSLEGDGYEQYF. The CDR3 nucleotides are TGCGCCAGCAGCCTTGAGGGAGACGGTTACGAGCAGTACTTC. Using reference TRBV5-1 and TRBJ2-7 for the parts outside the CDR3, the full variable domain is KAGVTQTPRYLIKTRGQQVTLSCSPISGHRSVSWYQQTPGQGLQFLFEYFSETQRNKGNFPGRFSGRQFSNSRSEMNVSTLELGDSALYLCASSLEGDGYEQYFGPGTRLTVT.

This clone has just a few counts. The CDR3 sequence is CASSGTGIQETQYF. The CDR3 DNA reads as TGCGCCAGCAGCGGCACAGGGATCCAAGAGACCCAGTACTTC. The chain employs TRBV5-1 and TRBJ2-5; TRBD1 might be the D (6 bases). The CDR3 has 14 amino acids. The germline gives CDR1 SGHRS, CDR2 YFSETQ. Between the trimmed V and J ends, which lost 4 bases and 1 base, there was a span of 11 bases.

This clone was seen a handful of times. J is TRBJ1-1 and V is TRBV7-8; D not resolved. The germline gives CDR1 SGHVS, CDR2 FQNEAQ. V gave up 2 bases and J gave up 5 bases, with 9 bases separating them. The CDR3 totals 13 residues. The CDR3 is CASSLSRGTEAFF. The CDR3, as DNA: TGTGCCAGCAGCTTATCCAGAGGGACTGAAGCTTTCTTT.

This chain joins TRBV29-1 and TRBJ1-2; TRBD1 agrees at 8 bases. The V gene's germline CDR1 is SQVTM and CDR2 ANQGSEA. The CDR3 runs to 20 residues. V lost 0 bases, J lost 6 bases, and 24 bases stayed unmatched. CDR3 sequence (DNA): TGCAGCGTTGAAGAGGGCGGGTATCTTGGACAGGGAGCAACTCTCCATGGCTACACCTTC. Translation: CSVEEGGYLGQGATLHGYTF.

This sequence joins TRBV7-6 and TRBJ2-7; D is unclear. V was trimmed by 2 bases and J by 7 bases, leaving 12 bases between them. CDR1 SGHVS and CDR2 FNYEAQ come from the germline V gene. CDR3 length equals 13 residues. The CDR3 region has the DNA TGTGCCAGCAGCTTAACGGCAGACGGGGAGCAGTACTTC. Translating gives CASSLTADGEQYF.

This clone was found a few times. CDR3 nucleotides: TGTGCCAGCAGCTTAGTAGGGCGGGACGGGGAGCTGTTTTTT. Its translation: CASSLVGRDGELFF. This chain links TRBV7-9 with TRBJ2-2; a weak D match, TRBD2 (6 bases). CDR3 size: 14 residues. The germline V and J ends were trimmed by 1 base and 7 bases, with 10 bases remaining between them. Germline assignment: CDR1 SEHNR and CDR2 FQNEAQ (reference sequence).

The rearrangement joins TRBV6-6 to TRBJ1-3, with 7 bases aligning to TRBD1. The trim removed 0 bases at V and 4 bases at J, leaving 3 bases unmatched. The CDR3 contains 15 residues. CDR1 MNHNY and CDR2 SVGAGI come from the germline V gene (reference sequence). The CDR3 DNA sequence: TGTGCCAGCAGTTACTCGAGGGGGCTCGGAAACACCATATATTTT. It encodes CASSYSRGLGNTIYF.

V and J are TRBV7-2 and TRBJ2-5; a weak D match, TRBD1 (6 bases). This CDR3 is built from 14 residues. The germline CDR1 and CDR2 sequences are SGHTA and FQGNSA. Deletions cut 3 bases from V and 1 base from J, with 9 bases between. The CDR3 sequence: CASSFGQIQETQYF. The CDR3 DNA is TGTGCCAGCAGCTTCGGACAGATCCAAGAGACCCAGTACTTC.

The chain recombines TRBV13 with TRBJ2-3, with TRBD2 as a possible D gene (7 bases). The germline V gene has CDR1 PRHDT and CDR2 FYEKMQ (reference sequence). With 5 bases removed from V and 4 bases from J, the gap between germline ends came to 22 bases. The CDR3 totals 17 residues. The CDR3 loop reads CASSPDVGGALADTQYF. The DNA for the CDR3 is TGTGCCAGCAGCCCAGATGTAGGGGGGGCGTTGGCAGATACGCAGTATTTT.